This T cell receptor beta chain derives from a study of cytomegalovirus exposure and HLA in healthy donors. Study-level results: V- and J-gene trimming of TCR beta was linked (in a later analysis) to a missense DCLRE1C variant. The study found most TCR sequences rare, yet found some public TCRs in many donors. The authors later found HLA-associated TCR beta chains more clonally expanded than equally common others.

This clone is a singleton in its sample. Its antigen is not known. The PCR used 60 Vbeta and 13 Jbeta primers. Profiling relied on immunoSEQ multiplex PCR, and the TCRdb table lists in-frame clones only, not all of them. The profile covers about 140,000 clones, with about 66% appearing a single time and about 1.8% taken by the ten largest. The CDR3 loop spans 14 amino acids. The germline V and J ends were trimmed by 1 base and 1 base, with 7 bases remaining between them. Germline lookup yields CDR1 LNHNV and CDR2 YYDKDF (reference sequence). V gene TRBV15 combines with J gene TRBJ2-5, with D tentatively TRBD2 (5 bases). Source material: PBMCs. The sequence was collected from a male donor in good health and CMV-seronegative. In DNA form, the CDR3 reads TGTGCCACCAGCAGAGGACTATCCCAAGAGACCCAGTACTTC. As protein: CATSRGLSQETQYF.